Following are 12 T cell receptor beta chains from one sample sequenced in a study of T cells in Graves' hyperthyroidism and ophthalmopathy. Using RNA transcripts as the source, TCR beta CDR3 regions were amplified. A first-round RT-PCR of the TCR CDR3 used the HTBI primer set. TCRdb re-derived calls from the multiplex PCR reads in MiXCR, one entry per CDR3 protein. The table shows about 290,000 distinct CDR3 sequences, with roughly 13% occurring only once. The sample taken for sequencing was blood. The receptors were gathered from a woman aged 40-49 years with Graves' hyperthyroidism.

The sample holds many counts of this clonotype. The V and J genes are TRBV19 and TRBJ1-2; tentatively, D is TRBD1 (6 bases). The CDR3 totals 14 residues. Per germline, CDR1 LNHDA and CDR2 SQIVND (reference sequence). The V end was cut by 3 bases, the J end by 2 bases, with 10 bases between. CDR3 sequence (DNA): TGTGCCAGTAGTATGACAGGTCGGAACTATGGCTACACCTTC. Protein product: CASSMTGRNYGYTF.

The rearrangement uses TRBV7-3 and TRBJ2-2; D is uncertain. V lost 1 base and J lost 1, with 4 bases in between. The CDR3 spans 14 residues. Germline lookup yields CDR1 SGHTA and CDR2 FQGTGA. DNA of the CDR3: TGTGCCAGCAGCTTAAGAGGGAACACCGGGGAGCTGTTTTTT. Translated, it gives CASSLRGNTGELFF.

This clonotype was observed many times. The chain recombines TRBV9 with TRBJ1-1, with a possible D match to TRBD1 (5 bases). V was shortened by 0 bases and J by 4 bases, with 10 bases between the two germline ends. The CDR3 length is 14 residues. Germline V gene lookup returns CDR1 SGDLS and CDR2 YYNGEE. CDR3 sequence reads: CASSVGQSGTEAFF. The CDR3 coding sequence is TGTGCCAGCAGCGTAGGACAGAGTGGCACTGAAGCTTTCTTT.

This clonotype has ten or more counts. CDR3 sequence (DNA): TGTGCCAGCAACCTTAGCGGCCGCTCCTACGAGCAGTACTTC. Amino acid sequence: CASNLSGRSYEQYF. V and J are TRBV12-3 or TRBV12-4 and TRBJ2-7; possibly TRBD2 for D (6 bases). V was cut by 7 bases and J by 0 bases, with 13 bases left in between. The CDR3 covers 14 residues.

This clonotype appeared many times. The rearrangement joins TRBV6-1 to TRBJ2-5, with TRBD1 matching 11 bases. The V gene end was trimmed by 5 bases and the J gene end by 4 bases; junction bases not matched to a gene: 6. The CDR3 runs 15 residues. Germline CDR1 is MNHNS and CDR2 is SASEGT. The CDR3 nucleotides are TGTGCCAGCAGTTATGGGACAGGGGGACGAGAGACCCAGTACTTC. The encoded protein is CASSYGTGGRETQYF.

This clonotype was counted a few times. This chain links TRBV12-3 or TRBV12-4 with TRBJ2-7; 7 bases agree with TRBD1. The junction had 9 bases not matched to a gene; V was cut back by 6 bases and J by 1 base. This CDR3 comprises 15 residues. CDR3 DNA sequence: TGTGCCAGCAGCCCCGACAGGGCTTTATCCTACGAGCAGTACTTC. It specifies CASSPDRALSYEQYF.

This clonotype was detected many times. V gene TRBV12-3 or TRBV12-4 combines with J gene TRBJ2-1; D is possibly TRBD2 (5 bases). The CDR3 is 16 amino acids. Trimming cost V 5 bases and J 5 bases, with 19 bases left between them. The CDR3 region is CASSISFSTNNNEQFF. The CDR3 coding sequence is TGTGCCAGCAGTATCTCATTCTCGACTAACAACAATGAGCAGTTCTTC.

This clonotype was seen at least ten times. This sequence joins TRBV5-6 and TRBJ2-7; the D is unclear. Germline V gives CDR1 SGHDT, CDR2 YYEEEE. Trimming shortened V by 2 bases and J by 5 bases, and 8 bases separated the two germline ends. The CDR3 contains 12 residues. CDR3 in DNA: TGTGCCAGCAGCTTTAGCAGAAACGAGCAGTACTTC. Translated, it gives CASSFSRNEQYF.

This clonotype was observed a few times. CDR3 region: CSATSGRQETQYF. CDR3 sequence (DNA): TGCAGTGCTACTAGCGGGCGCCAAGAGACCCAGTACTTC. The chain employs TRBV20-1 and TRBJ2-5; 8 bases are shared with TRBD2. The length of the CDR3 is 13 residues. Germline-derived CDR1 and CDR2 are DFQATT and SNEGSKA (reference sequence). V dropped 4 bases and J dropped 1; count of bases not matched to a gene: 2.

There are many counts of this clonotype. This chain connects TRBV29-1 to TRBJ2-5; a weak D match, TRBD2 (6 bases). CDR3 size: 12 residues. Germline V gives CDR1 SQVTM, CDR2 ANQGSEA. V was trimmed by 7 bases and J by 2 bases, leaving 11 bases between them. In nucleotides, the CDR3 is TGCAGCGGGGGAGGCGGACAAGAGACCCAGTACTTC. It yields the protein CSGGGGQETQYF.

Of note for this clonotype: In this CDR3 the conserved last residue, phenylalanine or tryptophan, is missing, so a read error is likely. V gene TRBV11-2 combines with J gene TRBJ2-5; 10 bases map to TRBD1. Germline V gene lookup returns CDR1 SGHAT and CDR2 FQNNGV. CDR3 length equals 14 residues. Trimming took 4 bases from V and 5 from J; bases not matched to a gene: 4. DNA of the CDR3: TGTGCCAGCAGCTCGACAGGGGGCCGGGAGACCCAGTACCTC. This encodes CASSSTGGRETQYL.

The table lists this clonotype with many counts. This chain links TRBV2 with TRBJ2-3, with D possibly TRBD2 on 7 matching bases. Trimming took off 6 bases at V and 5 bases at J, with 15 bases between the two ends. The germline CDR1 and CDR2 sequences are SNHLY and FYNNEI. The CDR3 contains 14 residues. The CDR3 here is CASRMTGGLDTQYF. The DNA for the CDR3 is TGTGCCAGCAGGATGACGGGGGGCCTAGATACGCAGTATTTT. Using reference TRBV2 and TRBJ2-3 for the parts outside the CDR3, the full variable domain is EPEVTQTPSHQVTQMGQEVILRCVPISNHLYFYWYRQILGQKVEFLVSFYNNEISEKSEIFDDQFSVERPDGSNFTLKIRSTKLEDSAMYFCASRMTGGLDTQYFGPGTRLTVL.